This entry features one T cell receptor (beta chain) sequence. What it binds is not known. Running of the assay took place at deep level. Sorted-subset replicate PCR reactions were performed with roughly 200 ng DNA, corresponding to roughly 27,000 T cell genomes. Data came from immunoSEQ multiplex PCR; TCRdb stores just in-frame clones and leaves some out. The repertoire holds roughly 1,100,000 clones, under 80% seen once, with over 1.3% in the top ten. The data stem from a study of shared clonotypes between healthy human individuals. CDR1 and CDR2 (germline): DFQATT, SNEGSKA (reference sequence). The CDR3 runs to 11 residues. General study points: In contrast to clonotypes shared by all four donors, non-shared clonotypes had lower generation probabilities.

The clonotype originates from a man aged 18 to 30 in good health. The rearrangement uses TRBV20-1 and TRBJ2-7, with D perhaps TRBD1 (5 bases). Sequencing used memory CD4+ T cells sorted from blood. The subset was: CD45RA-negative fraction. In nucleotides, the CDR3 is TGCAGCCAAAAAGGGGTTAACGAGCAGTACTTC. Translated: CSQKGVNEQYF.